The next 30 T cell receptor beta chains were all read from a single sample in a study of siplizumab effects on memory and regulatory T cells. Sequencing used immunoSEQ multiplex PCR; TCRdb keeps in-frame clones, though not all of them. The table lists tens of thousands of clones, around 97% of them singletons. The sequencing sample was made of naive CD8+ T cells sorted from blood. The receptors come from a human donor in good health.

The V call is TRBV21-1, the J call TRBJ1-5. TRBV21-1 is recorded as a pseudogene. The CDR3 is 16 amino acids. The CDR3 DNA sequence: TGTGCCAGCATACCGGCATTTACGACGGGCAATCAGCCCCAGCATTTT. Encoded protein: CASIPAFTTGNQPQHF.

The chain carries TRBV29-1 and TRBJ2-7, with a possible D match to TRBD1 (6 bases). CDR3 length: 13 amino acids. Trimming took off 4 bases at V and 6 bases at J, with 16 bases between the two ends. Germline CDR1 reads SQVTM; CDR2 reads ANQGSEA. The CDR3 protein is CSVGVGALPEQYF. In DNA form, the CDR3 reads TGCAGCGTTGGCGTGGGGGCGCTTCCCGAGCAGTACTTC.

The J gene is TRBJ2-7, the V gene TRBV9, with 10 nucleotides matching TRBD2. CDR1 and CDR2 from the germline V gene are SGDLS and YYNGEE. The CDR3 totals 15 residues. Trimming took 0 bases from V and 5 from J; bases not matched to a gene: 5. CDR3 region: CASSVGSGRSDEQYF. CDR3 sequence (DNA): TGTGCCAGCAGCGTAGGTAGCGGGAGGAGCGACGAGCAGTACTTC.

The chain recombines TRBV4-1 with TRBJ1-4; D perhaps matches TRBD1 (5 bases). Germline CDR1 reads MGHRA; CDR2 reads YSYEKL. The V and J ends lost 2 bases and 7 bases respectively, with 14 bases between them. CDR3 length: 15 residues. Written as DNA, the CDR3 is TGCGCCAGCAGCCAAACCCCCGGCCAGGGTGAAAAACTGTTTTTT. This gives the protein CASSQTPGQGEKLFF.

V gene TRBV7-3 combines with J gene TRBJ2-3; D uncertain. This CDR3 contains 13 residues. The V gene's germline CDR1 is SGHTA and CDR2 FQGTGA. Trimming took off 8 bases at V and 0 bases at J, with 9 bases between the two ends. The chain's CDR3 is CASLGASTDTQYF. The CDR3 DNA sequence: TGTGCCAGCCTGGGTGCTAGCACAGATACGCAGTATTTT.

This rearrangement joins TRBV5-4 to TRBJ1-4, with D possibly being TRBD1 (5 bases). Per germline, CDR1 SGHNT and CDR2 YYREEE (reference sequence). This CDR3 spans 14 amino acids. V was trimmed by 1 base and J by 3 bases, leaving 7 bases between them. The CDR3, as DNA: TGTGCCAGCAGCTTGTCAGGGCCTAATGAAAAACTGTTTTTT. It translates to CASSLSGPNEKLFF.

The chain couples TRBV5-8 to TRBJ1-1; possible D gene TRBD1, 5 bases. The CDR3 extends over 12 amino acids. V was trimmed by 2 bases and J by 8 bases, leaving 10 bases between them. Germline V gene lookup returns CDR1 SGHTS and CDR2 YDEGEE. The CDR3 protein is CASSFPRAEAFF. For the CDR3, the DNA is TGTGCCAGCAGCTTCCCCAGGGCCGAAGCTTTCTTT.

The rearrangement joins TRBV7-9 to TRBJ1-1; tentative D call: TRBD1 (5 bases). CDR1 and CDR2 (germline): SEHNR, FQNEAQ (reference sequence). This CDR3 spans 15 amino acids. Trimming removed 6 bases at V and 3 bases at J, with 17 bases between. The CDR3 nucleotides read TGTGCCAGCAGGTCTGGAGGGAAAGGGGACACTGAAGCTTTCTTT. It encodes CASRSGGKGDTEAFF.

V usage is TRBV6-1 and J usage is TRBJ1-5, with no clear D. The V and J ends lost 1 base and 7 bases respectively, with 11 bases between them. The CDR3 is made up of 14 amino acids. Germline V gene sequence: CDR1 MNHNS, CDR2 SASEGT. Here the CDR3 DNA reads TGTGCCAGCAGTGAAGGTAGGGCCGGGCAGCCCCAGCATTTT. Its protein product is CASSEGRAGQPQHF.

The chain joins TRBV9 to TRBJ2-3; 9 nucleotides align to TRBD2. In germline, CDR1 is SGDLS, CDR2 YYNGEE. J lost 3 bases, V lost 1 base, and 12 bases had no gene match. This CDR3 region has 18 residues. CDR3 DNA sequence: TGTGCCAGCAGCGTACAGGCTAGCGGGATAAGCTGGACAGATACGCAGTATTTT. It yields the protein CASSVQASGISWTDTQYF.

This clone was found once. CDR3 sequence reads: CAWSVKFRASGTYEQFF. The CDR3 DNA follows: TGTGCCTGGAGTGTAAAGTTTAGGGCTAGCGGGACCTATGAGCAGTTCTTC. The chain employs TRBV30 and TRBJ2-1; 9 bases are a match to TRBD2. The CDR3 has 17 amino acids. Germline CDR1 is GTSNPN and CDR2 is SVGIG (reference sequence). V shed 0 bases and J 8 bases; nucleotides not matched to a gene: 14.

V and J are TRBV5-4 and TRBJ2-7; 7 bases agree with TRBD2. The CDR3 consists of 14 residues. The V gene's germline CDR1 is SGHNT and CDR2 YYREEE (reference sequence). Trimming removed 4 bases from V and 3 bases from J; junction bases left unmatched: 7. The chain's CDR3 is CASSLRGGSYEQYF. The DNA of the CDR3 is TGTGCCAGCAGCCTCCGGGGCGGGAGCTACGAGCAGTACTTC.

The chain links TRBV28 to TRBJ1-2; 10 bases are a match to TRBD1. The CDR3 loop spans 14 amino acids. CDR1 and CDR2 from the germline V gene are MDHEN and SYDVKM. Unmatched junction bases numbered 8, after V lost 7 bases and J lost 6 bases. The CDR3 DNA reads as TGTGCCAGCATTTCGTATGGGACAGGGGATGGCTACACCTTC. As protein: CASISYGTGDGYTF.

V gene TRBV28 combines with J gene TRBJ2-7; a weak D match, TRBD2 (6 bases). The V end lost 5 bases, the J end lost 4 bases, and 15 bases lay between the germline ends. The V gene's germline CDR1 is MDHEN and CDR2 SYDVKM. The CDR3 consists of 14 residues. CDR3 in amino acids: CASSQPGLTYEQYF. The CDR3 DNA reads as TGTGCCAGCAGTCAGCCGGGACTCACTTACGAGCAGTACTTC.

The CDR3 sequence: CASSLRQSYEQYF. The CDR3 bases are TGTGCCAGCAGTTTACGACAGTCCTACGAGCAGTACTTC. The rearrangement joins TRBV28 to TRBJ2-7; D is possibly TRBD1 (5 bases). The V end was cut by 2 bases, the J end by 1 base, with 6 bases between. Germline CDR1 is MDHEN and CDR2 is SYDVKM. The CDR3 loop spans 13 amino acids.

V usage is TRBV27 and J usage is TRBJ1-4, with D uncertain. The V end lost 10 bases, the J end lost 0 bases, and 15 bases lay between the germline ends. The germline gives CDR1 MNHEY, CDR2 SMNVEV (reference sequence). This CDR3 contains 15 residues. The CDR3 DNA follows: TGTGCCACCTTACCGCATCCGGCAACTAATGAAAAACTGTTTTTT. This codes for CATLPHPATNEKLFF.

V usage is TRBV21-1 and J usage is TRBJ1-2. TRBV21-1 is a documented pseudogene. The CDR3 contains 15 residues. The CDR3 region has the DNA TGTGCCAGCAGCAAGGGGGGGACCGCTAACTATGGCTACACCTTC. This sequence encodes CASSKGGTANYGYTF.

The rearrangement joins TRBV28 to TRBJ2-3; no reliable D call. This CDR3 is built from 14 residues. CDR1 and CDR2 (germline): MDHEN, SYDVKM. The V end lost 5 bases, the J end lost 2 bases, and 11 bases lay between the germline ends. The CDR3, as DNA: TGTGCCAGCAGTACACTGGACGCCACAGATACGCAGTATTTT. This encodes CASSTLDATDTQYF.

The CDR3, as DNA: TGCGCCAGCAGCCAAGAAGAGGGGCCATTGATGAACACTGAAGCTTTCTTT. Translation: CASSQEEGPLMNTEAFF. V usage is TRBV4-1 and J usage is TRBJ1-1, with a possible D match to TRBD1 (5 bases). CDR3 length: 17 residues. Deletions cut 0 bases from V and 0 bases from J, with 14 bases between. The germline V gene encodes CDR1 MGHRA and CDR2 YSYEKL.

The chain employs TRBV29-1 and TRBJ2-1, with TRBD2 matching 12 bases. Per germline, CDR1 SQVTM and CDR2 ANQGSEA. With V trimmed by 6 bases and J by 4 bases, 13 bases remained unmatched. The CDR3 runs 17 residues. CDR3 DNA sequence: TGCAGCGTCAAACGGACTAGCGGGAAACCAGGGTACAATGAGCAGTTCTTC. Translation: CSVKRTSGKPGYNEQFF.

V gene TRBV7-9 combines with J gene TRBJ1-4, with TRBD1 as a possible D gene (5 bases). The CDR3 runs to 15 residues. V dropped 5 bases and J dropped 7 bases, with 17 bases sitting between them. Germline loops: CDR1 SEHNR, CDR2 FQNEAQ (reference sequence). This CDR3 is CASSPGHFEGEKLFF. The CDR3 region has the DNA TGTGCCAGCAGCCCAGGACACTTTGAAGGTGAAAAACTGTTTTTT.

The rearrangement joins TRBV5-1 to TRBJ2-4, with 8 bases lining up with TRBD1. The ends lost 2 bases at V and 8 bases at J; junction bases unmatched: 6. CDR3 size: 14 residues. Germline CDR1 is SGHRS and CDR2 is YFSETQ. CDR3 DNA: TGCGCCAGCAGCTTAATACAGGGGGAGGACATTCAGTACTTC. Amino acids: CASSLIQGEDIQYF. Drawing the rest from reference TRBV5-1 and TRBJ2-4, the complete variable domain is KAGVTQTPRYLIKTRGQQVTLSCSPISGHRSVSWYQQTPGQGLQFLFEYFSETQRNKGNFPGRFSGRQFSNSRSEMNVSTLELGDSALYLCASSLIQGEDIQYFGAGTRLSVL.

The sample holds one count of this clone. The chain employs TRBV28 and TRBJ1-1; a weak D match, TRBD1 (5 bases). The V end lost 7 bases, the J end lost 1 base, and 19 bases lay between the germline ends. The CDR3 has 16 residues. Germline CDR1 MDHEN, CDR2 SYDVKM. CDR3 residues: CASTGRLGDPNTEAFF. CDR3 sequence (DNA): TGTGCCAGCACCGGCCGATTGGGGGACCCGAACACTGAAGCTTTCTTT.

This rearrangement joins TRBV28 to TRBJ2-3; tentatively, D is TRBD2 (6 bases). Germline assignment: CDR1 MDHEN and CDR2 SYDVKM. V dropped 5 bases and J dropped 4 bases, with 16 bases sitting between them. The length of the CDR3 is 15 residues. For the CDR3, the DNA is TGTGCCAGCAGTCCTTTTCGGGAGCTTGCAGATACGCAGTATTTT. Protein product: CASSPFRELADTQYF.

The rearrangement uses TRBV2 and TRBJ2-5; perhaps D is TRBD1 or TRBD2 (5 bases each). The germline V gene encodes CDR1 SNHLY and CDR2 FYNNEI. V lost 3 bases to trimming and J lost 2 bases, with 13 bases between them. The CDR3 spans 15 residues. CDR3 bases: TGTGCCAGCAGTGATCGGGGCGGAGTTCAAGAGACCCAGTACTTC. Its translation: CASSDRGGVQETQYF.

The rearrangement joins TRBV6-1 to TRBJ2-1; D uncertain. Germline CDR1 reads MNHNS; CDR2 reads SASEGT. The CDR3 spans 15 residues. The V and J ends lost 6 bases and 5 bases respectively, with 17 bases between them. CDR3 bases: TGTGCCAGCAGCCCTGGCCCTCGCCCCCACAATGAGCAGTTCTTC. Residues: CASSPGPRPHNEQFF.

Here the CDR3 reads CASSLGGLDSGNEQFF. The DNA for the CDR3 is TGTGCCAGCAGCTTAGGAGGTCTTGATAGTGGCAATGAGCAGTTCTTC. The rearrangement joins TRBV13 to TRBJ2-1; D gene unclear. CDR1 is PRHDT and CDR2 is FYEKMQ in the germline V gene (reference sequence). Between the trimmed V and J ends, which lost 0 bases and 6 bases, there was a span of 15 bases. There are 16 residues in the CDR3.

This clone was recorded only once. V gene TRBV11-3 combines with J gene TRBJ2-7; possible D gene TRBD1, 6 bases. V shed 0 bases and J shed 4 bases, with 13 bases lying between them. There are 15 residues in the CDR3. Germline assignment: CDR1 SGHNT and CDR2 YENEEA. The CDR3 region has the DNA TGTGCCAGCAGCTTAGAGTCCGGGACATTTTACGAGCAGTACTTC. Amino acids: CASSLESGTFYEQYF.

The rearrangement joins TRBV13 to TRBJ2-5; D is perhaps TRBD2 (6 bases). V lost 0 bases, J lost 2 bases, and 10 bases lay in between. The CDR3 covers 15 residues. Germline V gives CDR1 PRHDT, CDR2 FYEKMQ (reference sequence). CDR3 protein: CASSLGLAGQETQYF. For the CDR3, the DNA is TGTGCCAGCAGCTTAGGCCTGGCGGGACAAGAGACCCAGTACTTC.

The chain carries TRBV2 and TRBJ1-5; no clear D. This CDR3 region has 13 residues. The germline V and J ends were trimmed by 7 bases and 1 base, with 8 bases remaining between them. Germline CDR1 and CDR2: SNHLY and FYNNEI. Here the CDR3 reads CASTTLSNQPQHF. The DNA of the CDR3 is TGTGCCAGCACGACACTAAGCAATCAGCCCCAGCATTTT. The variable domain in full, completed from reference TRBV2 and TRBJ1-5, reads EPEVTQTPSHQVTQMGQEVILRCVPISNHLYFYWYRQILGQKVEFLVSFYNNEISEKSEIFDDQFSVERPDGSNFTLKIRSTKLEDSAMYFCASTTLSNQPQHFGDGTRLSIL.